This T cell receptor beta chain was recorded in a study of T-cell memory formation after mild COVID-19. Turning to the study itself: TCR clusters largely stayed donor specific. Findings and caveats of the study: Largely, contracting CD4+ clones fell within CM and EM, and contracting CD8+ clones within EMRA. Several responding clones turned up in pre-infection memory, indicating that cross-reactive memory may have taken part.

In this sample, this clonotype turned up many times. Antigen unknown. CDR1 and CDR2 from the germline V gene are SGHDT and YYEEEE. The J segment lost 4 bases and the V segment lost 5 bases, leaving 5 bases of the junction unmatched. This CDR3 is 13 amino acids long. TCRdb reanalysed the 5' RACE reads using MiXCR and keeps one entry per CDR3 protein. The repertoire includes 180,000 or so distinct CDR3 sequences, about 9.9% of them detected once, and roughly 3.8% sits in the top ten. This sequence originates from a man between 18 and 35 years old who had mild COVID-19 (a few samples of this study predate the infection). Cell type and time point are not known. Sequenced material: PBMCs or a T cell subset sorted from them (not recorded which). V usage is TRBV5-6 and J usage is TRBJ1-1; 7 nucleotides align to TRBD1. The CDR3 reads CASRGDRVTEAFF. The CDR3 nucleotides read TGTGCCAGCAGGGGTGACAGGGTCACTGAAGCTTTCTTT.